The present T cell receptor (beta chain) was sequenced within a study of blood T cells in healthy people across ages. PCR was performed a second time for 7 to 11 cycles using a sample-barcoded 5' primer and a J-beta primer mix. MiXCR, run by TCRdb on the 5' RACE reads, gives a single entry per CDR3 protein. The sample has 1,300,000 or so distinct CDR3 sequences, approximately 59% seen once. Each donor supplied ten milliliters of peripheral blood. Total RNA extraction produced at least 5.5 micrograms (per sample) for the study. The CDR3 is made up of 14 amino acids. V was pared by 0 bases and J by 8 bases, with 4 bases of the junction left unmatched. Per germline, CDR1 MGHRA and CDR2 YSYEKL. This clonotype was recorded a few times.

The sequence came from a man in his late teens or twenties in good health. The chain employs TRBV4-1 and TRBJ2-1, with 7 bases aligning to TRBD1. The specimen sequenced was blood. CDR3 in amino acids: CASSQDRGSDEQFF. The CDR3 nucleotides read TGCGCCAGCAGCCAAGACAGGGGGAGCGATGAGCAGTTCTTC.